This T cell receptor beta chain was sequenced in a study of CD8+ T cells in alopecia areata. Whole-study context: A 6-month off-drug phase came after tofacitinib, which had lasted 6 to 18 months.

With V trimmed by 4 bases and J by 6 bases, 3 bases remained unmatched. The CDR3 is made up of 12 amino acids. CDR1 is SQVTM and CDR2 is ANQGSEA in the germline V gene. This clone was observed a few times. Both peripheral blood and punch biopsies of lesional scalp skin were obtained from patients who had alopecia areata. TCR sequencing used cDNA made by reverse transcription of extracted RNA. Using immunoSEQ multiplex PCR, the repertoire was profiled, and TCRdb retains in-frame clones only, with some absent. The sample has about 98,000 clones, about 45% seen once. The sample comprised CD4+ T cells sorted from blood. The V and J genes are TRBV29-1 and TRBJ2-7, with 10 bases fitting TRBD1. The receptor was derived from a human donor with alopecia areata. The DNA for the CDR3 is TGCAGCGTTGGGGACAGGGGTGTCGAGCAGTACTTC. It is translated as CSVGDRGVEQYF.